The clone carrying this TCR beta chain was seen more than once but under ten times. Sequencing of TCR-alpha and TCR-beta chains was unpaired. Sequencing used immunoSEQ multiplex PCR; TCRdb keeps in-frame clones, though not all of them. The sample has 50,000 or so clones, 88% seen once. The CDR3 has 17 residues. The data originate from a study of T cells in tuberculosis. Across the study: Sequenced TCRs come from CD1B-GMM tetramer-binding T cells.

After thawing and overnight rest, PBMC were stained with GMM-loaded CD1B tetramer, viability dye and anti-CD3 for sorting. CD1B tetramers were loaded with Rhodococcus equi-derived C32 glucose monomycolate. Before cryopreservation, the sorted PBMC lost their CD14-expressing monocytes. Study results and limitations: Low-affinity CD1B-GMM tetramer-binding T cells may have been missed.

The gene calls are TRBV1 and TRBJ2-3; TRBD2 reflects the table's D call only, with no check against the DNA. TRBV1 is reported as a pseudogene. Source material: CD1b-GMM tetramer-negative cells sorted from PBMCs. This receptor was taken from an adult woman with latent tuberculosis. The CDR3 sequence is CTSSPRLAGGRTDTQYF. The CDR3 region has the DNA TGCACCAGCAGTCCCCGACTAGCGGGAGGCCGCACAGATACGCAGTATTTT.